The 30 T cell receptor beta chains reported below all come from one sample, sequenced in a study of response to subunit inactivated influenza vaccine. Each CDR3 protein is one row after TCRdb ran MiXCR on the RT-PCR reads. The sample shows over 450,000 distinct CDR3 sequences, over 10% of them seen only once. Sequencing used PBMCs from blood, obtained 45 days after vaccination. The receptors come from a man aged 50 or older who received an inactivated influenza vaccine.

This clonotype turned up a few times. One junction end disagrees with the germline gene, perhaps due to a read error. J is TRBJ2-7 and V is TRBV11-2; maybe TRBD1 (6 bases). Germline CDR1 and CDR2: SGHAT and FQNNGV. The CDR3 is 11 amino acids. The CDR3 loop reads CASSSNRDTRF. The CDR3 bases are TGTGCCAGCAGCTCCAACCGGGACACAAGATTC.

In its sample, this clonotype was seen a few times. The chain couples TRBV12-3 or TRBV12-4 to TRBJ1-5; D ambiguous. With 3 bases removed from V and 2 bases from J, the gap between germline ends came to 5 bases. CDR3 length: 13 amino acids. CDR3 nucleotides: TGTGCCAGCAGTTTTTTTGGCAATCAGCCCCAGCATTTT. It encodes CASSFFGNQPQHF.

V gene TRBV20-1 combines with J gene TRBJ2-3; 13 nucleotides align to TRBD2. V was pared by 1 base and J by 4 bases, with 8 bases of the junction left unmatched. This CDR3 has 17 residues. The V gene's germline CDR1 is DFQATT and CDR2 SNEGSKA (reference sequence). CDR3 in amino acids: CSARVYGLAGVADTQYF. The CDR3 DNA follows: TGCAGTGCTAGAGTATACGGACTAGCGGGAGTCGCAGATACGCAGTATTTT.

This clonotype was seen only a few times. The chain is built from TRBV29-1 and TRBJ2-1; TRBD2 matches at 13 bases. CDR3 length equals 12 residues. Germline V gene lookup returns CDR1 SQVTM and CDR2 ANQGSEA. Losses at the gene ends were 6 bases for V and 8 bases for J; bases not matched to a gene: 1. The CDR3 sequence: CSVGLAGDEQFF. CDR3 bases: TGCAGCGTCGGACTAGCGGGGGATGAGCAGTTCTTC.

The gene calls are TRBV5-1 and TRBJ2-1, with TRBD1 matching over 9 bases. The V segment lost 4 bases and the J segment 8 bases; nucleotides outside the gene matches: 7. From germline, CDR1 is SGHRS and CDR2 YFSETQ. This CDR3 is built from 14 residues. DNA for the CDR3: TGCGCCAGCAGCCTGAGGGACAGGGATTATGAGCAGTTCTTC. Its protein is CASSLRDRDYEQFF.

The rearrangement uses TRBV20-1 and TRBJ2-5; D unclear. The V and J ends lost 0 bases and 2 bases respectively, with 7 bases between them. The CDR3 runs 13 residues. The germline V gene encodes CDR1 DFQATT and CDR2 SNEGSKA (reference sequence). The DNA of the CDR3 is TGCAGTGCTAGAGATCCATTACAAGAGACCCAGTACTTC. Its translation: CSARDPLQETQYF.

The table lists this clonotype with many counts. The CDR3 region is CSAQDRGPEAFF. In DNA, the CDR3 is TGCAGCGCCCAGGACAGGGGGCCTGAAGCTTTCTTT. The chain uses TRBV29-1 and TRBJ1-1; TRBD1 matches 11 bases. V lost 7 bases, J lost 6 bases, and 4 bases stayed unmatched. CDR1 is SQVTM and CDR2 is ANQGSEA in the germline V gene. This CDR3 comprises 12 residues. The complete variable domain, with remaining parts taken from reference TRBV29-1 and TRBJ1-1, reads SAVISQKPSRDICQRGTSLTIQCQVDSQVTMMFWYRQQPGQSLTLIATANQGSEATYESGFVIDKFPISRPNLTFSTLTVSNMSPEDSSIYLCSAQDRGPEAFFGQGTRLTVV.

Of note for this clonotype: Sequence at one end of the junction differs from germline and may be a read error. The chain recombines TRBV11-2 with TRBJ1-2; 9 positions agree with TRBD1. Germline CDR1 and CDR2: SGHAT and FQNNGV. This CDR3 contains 13 residues. CDR3 protein: CASSIDRGNGYTF. CDR3 coding DNA: TGTGCCAGCAGCATAGACAGGGGGAATGGCTACACCTTC.

The V call is TRBV24-1, the J call TRBJ2-2; TRBD1 is a possible D gene (5 bases). CDR3 length equals 16 residues. Per the germline V gene, CDR1 is KGHDR and CDR2 is SFDVKD. The V and J ends lost 6 bases and 2 bases respectively, with 15 bases between them. CDR3 sequence: CATSFGAGSNTGELFF. DNA of the CDR3: TGTGCCACCAGTTTTGGGGCAGGATCAAACACCGGGGAGCTGTTTTTT.

In its sample, this clonotype was seen a few times. The chain links TRBV6-2 or TRBV6-3 to TRBJ2-7; possibly TRBD1 or TRBD2 for D (6 bases each). Trimming removed 7 bases at V and 3 bases at J, with 13 bases between. Germline V gene sequence: CDR1 MNHEY, CDR2 SVGEGT. The CDR3 is 13 residues long. CDR3 amino acids: CASTTGGFYEQYF. CDR3 DNA: TGTGCCAGCACCACCGGGGGCTTCTACGAGCAGTACTTC.

The chain couples TRBV29-1 to TRBJ2-7; 9 bases map to TRBD1. The CDR3 is 13 amino acids. Germline-derived CDR1 and CDR2 are SQVTM and ANQGSEA. V gave up 3 bases and J gave up 3 bases; unmatched junction bases: 3. CDR3 sequence reads: CSVETGGGYEQYF. Here the CDR3 DNA reads TGCAGCGTTGAGACAGGGGGAGGCTACGAGCAGTACTTC.

This rearrangement joins TRBV20-1 to TRBJ1-5; a weak D match, TRBD1 (5 bases). The V end was cut by 4 bases, the J end by 7 bases, with 20 bases between. Germline CDR1 and CDR2: DFQATT and SNEGSKA (reference sequence). The CDR3 sequence is 15 residues long. The CDR3 region is CSATLSGTFGQPQHF. CDR3 coding DNA: TGCAGTGCTACCTTATCCGGGACCTTCGGGCAGCCCCAGCATTTT.

This clonotype has a handful of counts. The chain has TRBV5-1 and TRBJ2-5, with 8 bases matching TRBD1. CDR1 is SGHRS, CDR2 YFSETQ, per germline. V lost 4 bases, J lost 2 bases, and 7 bases stayed unmatched. This CDR3 spans 15 amino acids. CDR3 sequence (DNA): TGCGCCAGCAGCGGAGGGACAGGTTTGCAAGAGACCCAGTACTTC. Protein: CASSGGTGLQETQYF.

V and J are TRBV28 and TRBJ2-1; TRBD2 matches at 10 bases. CDR1 and CDR2 from the germline V gene are MDHEN and SYDVKM. V was clipped by 3 bases and J by 10 bases; unmatched bases: 6. The CDR3 has 14 amino acids. The DNA of the CDR3 is TGTGCCAGCAGTTTCCGTCTAGCGGGAGTCGAGCAGTTCTTC. This encodes CASSFRLAGVEQFF.

This clonotype was counted a few times. The chain uses TRBV20-1 and TRBJ2-3; 8 bases are a match to TRBD2. The V and J ends lost 1 base and 2 bases, in that order; junction bases with no gene match: 8. The CDR3 is made up of 16 amino acids. The germline CDR1 and CDR2 sequences are DFQATT and SNEGSKA (reference sequence). The CDR3 DNA reads as TGCAGTGCTAGAGGAATAACTAGCGGAACCACAGATACGCAGTATTTT. Its protein product is CSARGITSGTTDTQYF.

V usage is TRBV10-3 and J usage is TRBJ2-4; no clear D gene. The CDR3 runs to 12 residues. Germline V gene sequence: CDR1 ENHRY, CDR2 SYGVKD. Deletions cut 8 bases from V and 3 bases from J, with 8 bases between. CDR3 loop: CAIGADKNIQYF. The CDR3 DNA follows: TGTGCCATCGGCGCCGACAAAAACATTCAGTACTTC.

The V and J genes are TRBV6-1 and TRBJ2-5; 11 bases align to TRBD2. The CDR3 sequence is 17 residues long. The V segment lost 5 bases and the J segment 5 bases; nucleotides outside the gene matches: 13. Germline CDR1 is MNHNS and CDR2 is SASEGT. The CDR3 protein is CASSPWGSGGAGETQYF. The CDR3 DNA reads TGTGCCAGCAGTCCCTGGGGTAGCGGGGGGGCCGGGGAGACCCAGTACTTC.

This clonotype was observed many times. This chain links TRBV28 with TRBJ2-1; the match to TRBD2 covers 8 bases. The CDR3 consists of 15 residues. After removal of 7 bases from V and 4 bases from J, the junction contained 9 bases not matched to a gene. Looked up from germline, CDR1 is MDHEN and CDR2 is SYDVKM. The CDR3 loop is CASTPAGEMYNEQFF. CDR3 sequence (DNA): TGTGCCAGCACGCCAGCGGGAGAAATGTACAATGAGCAGTTCTTC.

This clonotype was observed many times. The CDR3 nucleotides read TGTGCCAGCAGCTCGGGTTGGGTTCCCGCTTTCTTT. Translation: CASSSGWVPAFF. The gene calls are TRBV7-2 and TRBJ1-1; D unresolved. This CDR3 is 12 amino acids long. The V end lost 4 bases, the J end lost 11 bases, and 14 bases lay between the germline ends. CDR1 is SGHTA and CDR2 is FQGNSA in the germline V gene.

This clonotype was recorded many times. The V gene is TRBV10-3, the J gene TRBJ2-2; D gene uncertain. CDR1 and CDR2 (germline): ENHRY, SYGVKD. CDR3 size: 14 residues. Trimming removed 6 bases from V and 4 bases from J, with 12 bases in between. CDR3 region: CAIRTGPSTGELFF. CDR3 DNA: TGTGCCATCAGGACCGGTCCGTCCACCGGGGAGCTGTTTTTT.

The gene calls are TRBV6-1 and TRBJ2-7; possible D gene TRBD1, 6 bases. Per germline, CDR1 MNHNS and CDR2 SASEGT. This CDR3 region has 15 residues. The V and J ends lost 7 bases and 0 bases respectively, with 16 bases between them. This CDR3 is CASKYIWDISYEQYF. The CDR3 region has the DNA TGTGCCAGCAAATATATTTGGGACATCTCCTACGAGCAGTACTTC.

The chain combines TRBV4-2 with TRBJ2-4; 7 bases align to TRBD2. This CDR3 is built from 16 residues. CDR1 and CDR2 (germline): LGHNA, YNFKEQ. Trimming cost V 4 bases and J 7 bases; bases outside gene matches: 13. The CDR3 sequence: CASSPPLGGFQNIQYF. The CDR3 region has the DNA TGTGCCAGCAGCCCCCCCCTGGGGGGGTTTCAGAACATTCAGTACTTC.

There are a few counts of this clonotype. CDR3 sequence (DNA): TGCGCCAGCAGCCCCGCTGGTGGCTGGGAGCAGTTCTTC. This encodes CASSPAGGWEQFF. This rearrangement joins TRBV5-1 to TRBJ2-1, with unresolved D. Trimming removed 4 bases from V and 10 bases from J, with 15 bases in between. The CDR3 has 13 amino acids. Germline assignment: CDR1 SGHRS and CDR2 YFSETQ.

The chain joins TRBV5-1 to TRBJ2-5, with unresolved D. The CDR3 totals 12 residues. Looked up from germline, CDR1 is SGHRS and CDR2 is YFSETQ. The V end was cut by 4 bases, the J end by 4 bases, with 8 bases between. CDR3 in DNA: TGCGCCAGCAGCAGGACCCGAGAGACCCAGTACTTC. Translation gives CASSRTRETQYF.

The gene calls are TRBV20-1 and TRBJ2-4; D gene ambiguous. From germline, CDR1 is DFQATT and CDR2 SNEGSKA (reference sequence). The CDR3 loop spans 15 amino acids. Between the trimmed V and J ends, which lost 6 bases and 7 bases, there was a span of 22 bases. As DNA, the CDR3 is TGCAGTGCAAACACTAACCCCGTGATTGCGAACATTCAGTACTTC. The encoded protein is CSANTNPVIANIQYF.

V and J are TRBV6-1 and TRBJ1-2; D may be TRBD1 (6 bases). Germline lookup yields CDR1 MNHNS and CDR2 SASEGT. The V and J ends lost 6 bases and 5 bases respectively, with 13 bases between them. The CDR3 loop spans 13 amino acids. The CDR3 here is CASRRGAGYGYTF. CDR3 bases: TGTGCCAGCAGGAGGGGGGCGGGATATGGCTACACCTTC.

This clonotype was seen only a few times. J is TRBJ2-3 and V is TRBV11-2, with 10 bases aligning to TRBD2. CDR3 length: 21 amino acids. V dropped 5 bases and J dropped 0; count of bases not matched to a gene: 20. In germline, CDR1 is SGHAT, CDR2 FQNNGV. The DNA for the CDR3 is TGTGCCAGCAGCGTCACCCGAGATGGACTAGCGGAAGCTTCTAGCACAGATACGCAGTATTTT. Its protein is CASSVTRDGLAEASSTDTQYF.

The chain joins TRBV5-1 to TRBJ1-1; possibly TRBD1 for D (6 bases). Deletions cut 7 bases from V and 7 bases from J, with 11 bases between. The germline CDR1 and CDR2 sequences are SGHRS and YFSETQ. CDR3 size: 11 residues. CDR3 sequence reads: CASLGGGEAFF. The CDR3 nucleotides read TGCGCCAGCCTAGGGGGGGGTGAAGCTTTCTTT. Using reference TRBV5-1 and TRBJ1-1 for the parts outside the CDR3, the full variable domain is KAGVTQTPRYLIKTRGQQVTLSCSPISGHRSVSWYQQTPGQGLQFLFEYFSETQRNKGNFPGRFSGRQFSNSRSEMNVSTLELGDSALYLCASLGGGEAFFGQGTRLTVV.

This clonotype was picked up many times. One end of the junction is discordant with germline, which a read error may explain. The chain is built from TRBV5-1 and TRBJ2-1; 7 bases match TRBD1. Per germline, CDR1 SGHRS and CDR2 YFSETQ. CDR3 length equals 15 residues. The CDR3 loop reads CASSPQGSSYNEQFF. The CDR3 DNA reads TGTGCCAGCAGCCCACAGGGGAGCTCCTACAATGAGCAGTTCTTC.

This clonotype was seen only a few times. V usage is TRBV20-1 and J usage is TRBJ1-1; a weak D match, TRBD1 (6 bases). The V end lost 0 bases, the J end lost 5 bases, and 19 bases lay between the germline ends. This CDR3 comprises 16 residues. Per germline, CDR1 DFQATT and CDR2 SNEGSKA (reference sequence). The CDR3 DNA sequence: TGCAGTGCTAGAGATCTGGGGGGGGCGGCGGGAACTGAAGCTTTCTTT. Residues: CSARDLGGAAGTEAFF.